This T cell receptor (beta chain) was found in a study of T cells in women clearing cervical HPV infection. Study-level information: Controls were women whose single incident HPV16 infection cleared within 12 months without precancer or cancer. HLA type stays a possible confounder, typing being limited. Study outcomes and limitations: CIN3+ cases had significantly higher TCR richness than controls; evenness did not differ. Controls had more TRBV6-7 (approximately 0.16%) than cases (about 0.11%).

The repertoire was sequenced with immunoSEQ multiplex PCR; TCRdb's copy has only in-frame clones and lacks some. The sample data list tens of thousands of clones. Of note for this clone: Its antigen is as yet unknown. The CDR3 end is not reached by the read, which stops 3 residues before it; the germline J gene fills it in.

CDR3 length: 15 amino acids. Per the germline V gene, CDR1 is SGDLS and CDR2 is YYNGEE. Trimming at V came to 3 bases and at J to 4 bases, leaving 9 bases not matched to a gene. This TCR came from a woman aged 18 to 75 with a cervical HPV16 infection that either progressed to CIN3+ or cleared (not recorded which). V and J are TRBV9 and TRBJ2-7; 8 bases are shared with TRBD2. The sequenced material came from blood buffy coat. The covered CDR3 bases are TGTGCCAGCAGCGAATCCGGGGGGGTCGGGTACGAG. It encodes CASSESGGVGYE. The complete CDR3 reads CASSESGGVGYEQYF.